This T cell receptor (beta chain) is drawn from a study of blood T cells in healthy people across ages. General study findings and limits: Significant beta diversity loss was already apparent by age approximately 40, declining roughly linearly.

Of note for this clonotype: As yet, its antigen is unknown. The junction differs from germline at one of its ends, possibly a read error.

Using a J-beta primer mix together with a sample-barcoded 5' primer, a second PCR was run for about 6 to 12 cycles. TCRdb recomputed calls from the 5' RACE reads with MiXCR, one row per CDR3 protein. The sample lists approximately 1.5 million distinct CDR3 sequences; about 35% were seen once. Germline V CDR1 and CDR2: SNHLY, FYNNEI. CDR3 length equals 13 residues. The sequenced sample consisted of blood. The V and J genes are TRBV2 and TRBJ2-6; D is ambiguous. The clonotype originates from a woman in her twenties or thirties in good health. The CDR3 coding sequence is TGTGCCAGCGGACCGCTTTCGGCCAACGTCCCGACTTTC. Translation gives CASGPLSANVPTF. The variable domain in full, completed from reference TRBV2 and TRBJ2-6, reads EPEVTQTPSHQVTQMGQEVILRCVPISNHLYFYWYRQILGQKVEFLVSFYNNEISEKSEIFDDQFSVERPDGSNFTLKIRSTKLEDSAMYFCASGPLSANVPTFGAGSRLTVL.